Sequencing of this T cell receptor beta chain was carried out in a study of blood T cell repertoires in COVID-19. Study as a whole: Whether acute or convalescent, the COVID-19 samples came from the United States, Italy and Spain.

This CDR3 is built from 13 residues. Trimming took 6 bases from V and 5 from J; bases not matched to a gene: 4. Clinical histories supplied by participants themselves formed the basis of cohort assignment. Per the original methods: Reference gene primer amplification gave nucleated cell count estimates. Profiling relied on immunoSEQ multiplex PCR, and the TCRdb table lists in-frame clones only, not all of them. Clonal size and the V and J genes are those of that table, whereas D and trimming came from the DNA. Of 300,000 or so clones listed, around 90% are singletons. Sequencing was done on a sample of PBMCs or T cells enriched from blood (not recorded which). V is TRBV12-3 or TRBV12-4 and J is TRBJ1-2, with 9 nucleotides matching TRBD1. This receptor was taken from a man aged 55 to 69 who had recovered from COVID-19. The CDR3 nucleotides are TGTGCCAGCAGCTCCGACAGGGGGTATGGCTACACCTTC. This gives the protein CASSSDRGYGYTF.